This T cell receptor beta chain comes out of a study of blood T cell repertoires in COVID-19. Study details: Spain, Italy and the United States supplied samples that represented acute and convalescent COVID-19. In each case, the material was cDNA or gDNA derived from T cells, B-cell-depleted T cells, or PBMCs.

Original analysis: Amplification with reference gene primers provided the estimates of nucleated cell counts. Profiling relied on immunoSEQ multiplex PCR, and the TCRdb table lists in-frame clones only, not all of them. That table gives V, J and clone size, and the DNA gave D and trimming. This table has 140,000 or so clones, around 90% appearing once. The CDR3 runs 17 residues. V was cut by 2 bases and J by 0 bases, with 18 bases left in between. Germline V gene data show CDR1 as SGHRS and CDR2 as YFSETQ. This TCR was recovered from a woman in her forties or fifties with acute or convalescent COVID-19. The rearrangement joins TRBV5-1 to TRBJ2-7, with D perhaps TRBD2 (7 bases). The sample taken for sequencing was peripheral blood. CDR3 coding DNA: TGCGCCAGCAGCTTTGGGAGCGGGACACTCCTCTCCTACGAGCAGTACTTC. Translated, it gives CASSFGSGTLLSYEQYF.